These T cell receptor beta chains were read from a single sample in a study of a mutant IDH1 vaccine in newly diagnosed glioma. Assay: immunoSEQ multiplex PCR; the TCRdb copy retains only in-frame clones and omits some. This repertoire shows just over 80,000 clones, approximately 85% found once; its top ten account for approximately 2.1%. No antigens are known for them. The sample in question was PBMCs, obtained from a glioma patient whose treatment included an IDH1 peptide vaccine. These receptors were obtained from a man younger than 45 with glioma. Some clones in this sample may be carry-over from other donors' samples. Both conserved end residues are part of each CDR3. The D gene is left open where the match is weak. Clone size is stated in some rows and not others, as once, few, many or a class when expanded.

>-|TRBJ2-5|-|TRBV6-5
CASSPGTEETQYF
TGTGCCAGCTCCCCCGGGACGGAAGAGACCCAGTACTTC
>-|TRBJ2-3|-|TRBV2
CASSLKDPFSTDTQYF
TGTGCCAGCAGTCTCAAGGACCCTTTTAGCACAGATACGCAGTATTTT
>-|TRBJ1-2|few|TRBV15
CATRGGGDPYGYTF
TGTGCCACCAGAGGGGGAGGGGACCCATATGGCTACACCTTC
>-|TRBJ2-2|-|TRBV7-8
CASSPWDRRYTGELFF
TGTGCCAGCAGCCCGTGGGACCGACGTTACACCGGGGAGCTGTTTTTT
>-|TRBJ2-1|-|TRBV29-1
CSVRDGLLSEQFF
TGCAGCGTACGAGACGGACTACTATCTGAGCAGTTCTTC
>TRBD1|TRBJ1-5|-|TRBV5-1
CASSSGTGTGPQHF
TGCGCCAGCAGCAGCGGGACAGGGACAGGGCCCCAGCATTTT
>-|TRBJ1-3|-|TRBV28
CASSLSILSGYDYSGNTIYF
TGTGCCAGCAGTTTATCAATACTTAGCGGGTACGATTACTCTGGAAACACCATATATTTT
>-|TRBJ2-7|-|TRBV5-1
CASSSGTLAKGPAKFYEQYF
TGCGCCAGCAGCTCCGGGACGCTGGCTAAGGGGCCGGCTAAGTTTTACGAGCAGTACTTC
>-|TRBJ1-2|few|TRBV10-3
CAISPDLLGGYTF
TGTGCCATCAGTCCAGATTTGCTGGGTGGCTACACCTTC
>-|TRBJ2-1|-|TRBV9
CASSVAIAPYEQFF
TGTGCCAGCAGCGTAGCAATAGCTCCCTATGAGCAGTTCTTC
>TRBD1|TRBJ2-7|once|TRBV2
CASTQGAYEQYF
TGTGCCAGCACCCAGGGGGCCTACGAGCAGTACTTC
>TRBD1|TRBJ2-1|once|TRBV27
CAPTDRALEEQFF
TGTGCGCCCACCGACAGGGCCCTGGAGGAGCAGTTCTTC
>-|TRBJ1-5|-|TRBV27
CASSSYRDDQPQHF
TGTGCCAGCAGTTCCTACAGGGATGATCAGCCCCAGCATTTT
>-|TRBJ1-3|once|TRBV30
CAWRRDGGSGNTIYF
TGTGCCTGGAGAAGGGATGGGGGGAGCGGAAACACCATATATTTT
>TRBD1|TRBJ2-2|-|TRBV10-3
CAITDPGQGNTGELFF
TGTGCCATCACTGACCCGGGACAGGGGAACACCGGGGAGCTGTTTTTT
>TRBD2|TRBJ2-1|-|TRBV7-8
CASSLDLSGSSYNEQFF
TGTGCCAGCAGCTTAGACCTTAGCGGGAGCTCCTACAATGAGCAGTTCTTC
>-|TRBJ1-1|-|TRBV6-5
CASSYGPVVGEAFF
TGTGCCAGCAGTTACGGCCCGGTTGTGGGTGAAGCTTTCTTT
>-|TRBJ2-3|-|TRBV28
CASSSRRLGTQYF
TGTGCCAGCAGTTCTCGGAGGTTGGGGACGCAGTATTTT
>-|TRBJ2-1|-|TRBV11-2
CASSLGSSYNEQFF
TGTGCCAGCAGCTTAGGCAGCTCCTACAATGAGCAGTTCTTC
>TRBD1|TRBJ1-1|-|TRBV27
CASSSGTGRGGEAFF
TGTGCCAGCAGTTCTGGGACAGGGCGGGGCGGTGAAGCTTTCTTT
>TRBD1|TRBJ1-1|-|TRBV5-1
CASSLGTGGSGEAFF
TGCGCCAGCAGCTTGGGAACAGGGGGCAGCGGTGAAGCTTTCTTT
>-|TRBJ1-2|-|TRBV2
CASSLFGGIGYTF
TGTGCCAGCAGTTTATTTGGGGGAATCGGCTACACCTTC
>-|TRBJ2-2|-|TRBV30
CAWSPRGELFF
TGTGCCTGGAGTCCGCGAGGGGAGCTGTTTTTT
>TRBD1|TRBJ2-7|-|TRBV5-1
CASSLRQGQSYEQYF
TGCGCCAGCAGCCTAAGACAGGGACAATCCTACGAGCAGTACTTC
>-|TRBJ1-4|once|TRBV6-1
CASSVLTVTTNEKLFF
TGTGCCAGCAGTGTACTGACAGTAACAACTAATGAAAAACTGTTTTTT
>-|TRBJ2-7|-|TRBV4-2
CASSQDRAGRNEQYF
TGTGCCAGCAGCCAAGATCGGGCGGGTCGGAACGAGCAGTACTTC
>TRBD2|TRBJ2-7|-|TRBV7-9
CASSNQIAGARREQYF
TGTGCCAGCAGCAATCAGATAGCGGGAGCCCGGCGGGAGCAGTACTTC
>-|TRBJ1-2|-|TRBV5-5
CASSPPNYGYTF
TGTGCCAGCAGCCCCCCTAACTATGGCTACACCTTC
>-|TRBJ1-1|few|TRBV19
CASSARATEAFF
TGTGCCAGTAGTGCTCGGGCCACTGAAGCTTTCTTT
>-|TRBJ2-5|-|TRBV2
CASSGTARKGYQETQYF
TGTGCCAGCAGTGGGACGGCCCGCAAGGGGTACCAAGAGACCCAGTACTTC
>-|TRBJ1-1|few|TRBV29-1
CSALNTEAFF
TGCAGCGCACTGAACACTGAAGCTTTCTTT
>-|TRBJ2-5|-|TRBV5-1
CASSRDSQETQYF
TGCGCCAGCAGCCGGGACTCCCAAGAGACCCAGTACTTC
>-|TRBJ2-2|-|TRBV7-6
CASSLVRTGELFF
TGTGCCAGCAGCTTAGTGCGGACCGGGGAGCTGTTTTTT
>TRBD2|TRBJ2-1|-|TRBV5-1
CASSSPGGRAVEQFF
TGCGCCAGCAGCTCCCCGGGCGGGAGGGCGGTTGAGCAGTTCTTC
>-|TRBJ2-7|once|TRBV9
CASSAASRTASSYEQYF
TGTGCCAGCAGCGCAGCGTCCAGGACCGCGAGCTCCTACGAGCAGTACTTC
>-|TRBJ2-7|-|TRBV7-2
CASTRQRNYEQYF
TGTGCCAGCACCCGCCAGCGGAATTACGAGCAGTACTTC
>TRBD1|TRBJ2-3|-|TRBV4-3
CASSLRQGATDTQYF
TGCGCCAGCAGCCTAAGGCAGGGGGCAACAGATACGCAGTATTTT
>-|TRBJ1-2|-|TRBV4-1
CASSPILHGGKGYTF
TGCGCCAGCAGCCCCATATTGCACGGGGGCAAAGGCTACACCTTC
>-|TRBJ2-1|-|TRBV20-1
CSALKTDEQFF
TGCAGTGCTCTAAAGACGGATGAGCAGTTCTTC
>TRBD2|TRBJ2-1|-|TRBV2
CASTGGSTYNEQFF
TGTGCCAGCACGGGAGGTTCTACCTACAATGAGCAGTTCTTC
>-|TRBJ1-1|-|TRBV6-5
CASSQQGNTEAFF
TGTGCCAGCAGCCAACAGGGGAACACTGAAGCTTTCTTT
>TRBD1|TRBJ1-2|-|TRBV30
CAWWSPGGYYGYTF
TGTGCCTGGTGGAGTCCAGGGGGCTACTATGGCTACACCTTC
>-|TRBJ1-6|-|TRBV6-5
CAGSSGVGSPLHF
TGTGCCGGGTCCTCAGGGGTCGGATCACCCCTCCACTTT
>-|TRBJ1-5|-|TRBV6-5
CASSRQYSNQPQHF
TGTGCCAGCAGTCGACAGTATAGCAATCAGCCCCAGCATTTT
>TRBD2|TRBJ2-3|-|TRBV27
CASSLRLAGGLAARTDTQYF
TGTGCCAGCAGTCTAAGACTAGCGGGAGGTTTAGCGGCCCGCACAGATACGCAGTATTTT
>-|TRBJ2-5|-|TRBV2
CASSPGTLGTETQYF
TGTGCCAGCAGCCCGGGGACACTGGGGACAGAGACCCAGTACTTC
>TRBD2|TRBJ2-5|-|TRBV2
CASRRTGRGETQYF
TGTGCCAGCCGTAGGACCGGGAGGGGGGAGACCCAGTACTTC
>-|TRBJ1-2|few|TRBV4-1
CASSQESNRAYGYTF
TGCGCCAGCAGCCAAGAATCGAACAGGGCCTATGGCTACACCTTC
>-|TRBJ1-4|-|TRBV5-6
CASSPFSRANEKLFF
TGTGCCAGCAGCCCCTTTTCGCGGGCTAATGAAAAACTGTTTTTT
>-|TRBJ1-2|once|TRBV18
CASSPALTPVMYLGSYGYTF
TGTGCCAGCTCACCAGCCTTAACCCCGGTCATGTATCTCGGATCCTATGGCTACACCTTC